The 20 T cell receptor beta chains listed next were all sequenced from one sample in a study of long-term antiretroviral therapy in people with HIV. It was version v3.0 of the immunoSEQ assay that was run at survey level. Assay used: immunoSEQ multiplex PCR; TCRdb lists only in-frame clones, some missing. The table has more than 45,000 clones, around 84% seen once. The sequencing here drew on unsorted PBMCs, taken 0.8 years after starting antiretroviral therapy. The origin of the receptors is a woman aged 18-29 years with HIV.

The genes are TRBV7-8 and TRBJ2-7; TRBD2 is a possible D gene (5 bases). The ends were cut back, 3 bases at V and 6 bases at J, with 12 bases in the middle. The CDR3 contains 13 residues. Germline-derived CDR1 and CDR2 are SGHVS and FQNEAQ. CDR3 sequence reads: CASSFARSGEQYF. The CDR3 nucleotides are TGTGCCAGCAGCTTCGCTCGGAGCGGCGAGCAGTACTTC.

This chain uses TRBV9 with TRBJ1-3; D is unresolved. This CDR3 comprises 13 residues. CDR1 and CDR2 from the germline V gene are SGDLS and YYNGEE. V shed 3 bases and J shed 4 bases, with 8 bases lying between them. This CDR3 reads CASSGLYGNTIYF. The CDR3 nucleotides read TGTGCCAGCAGCGGCCTCTACGGAAACACCATATATTTT.

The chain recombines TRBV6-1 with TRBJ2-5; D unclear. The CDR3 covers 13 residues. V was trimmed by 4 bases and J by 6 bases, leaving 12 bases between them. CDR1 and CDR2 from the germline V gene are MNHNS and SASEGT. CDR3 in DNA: TGTGCCAGCAGTGGAATGGTAGGACAGACCCAGTACTTC. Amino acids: CASSGMVGQTQYF.

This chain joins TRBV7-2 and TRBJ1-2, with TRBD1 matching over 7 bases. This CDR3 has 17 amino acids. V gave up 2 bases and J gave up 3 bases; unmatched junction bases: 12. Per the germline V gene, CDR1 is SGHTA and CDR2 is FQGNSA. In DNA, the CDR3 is TGTGCCAGCAGCTTAAGTGGCACAGGGGCTACTTACTATGGCTACACCTTC. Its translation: CASSLSGTGATYYGYTF.

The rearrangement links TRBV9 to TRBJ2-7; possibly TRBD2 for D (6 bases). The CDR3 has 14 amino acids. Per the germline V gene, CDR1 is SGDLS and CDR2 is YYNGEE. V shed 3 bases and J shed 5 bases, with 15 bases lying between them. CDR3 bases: TGTGCCAGCAGCGGCGCGGGATCTGCCGACGAGCAGTACTTC. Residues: CASSGAGSADEQYF.

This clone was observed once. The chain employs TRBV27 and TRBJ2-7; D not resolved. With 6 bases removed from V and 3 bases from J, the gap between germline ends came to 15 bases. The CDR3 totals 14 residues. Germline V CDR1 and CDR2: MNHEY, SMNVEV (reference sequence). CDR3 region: CASSPSLAYYEQYF. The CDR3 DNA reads TGTGCCAGCAGCCCCAGTTTAGCTTACTACGAGCAGTACTTC.

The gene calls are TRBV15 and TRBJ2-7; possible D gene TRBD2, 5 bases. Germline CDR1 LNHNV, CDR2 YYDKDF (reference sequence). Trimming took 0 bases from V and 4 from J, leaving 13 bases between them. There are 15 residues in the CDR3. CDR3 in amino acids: CATSRDPGLLYEQYF. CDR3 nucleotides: TGTGCCACCAGCAGAGATCCTGGACTTTTATACGAGCAGTACTTC.

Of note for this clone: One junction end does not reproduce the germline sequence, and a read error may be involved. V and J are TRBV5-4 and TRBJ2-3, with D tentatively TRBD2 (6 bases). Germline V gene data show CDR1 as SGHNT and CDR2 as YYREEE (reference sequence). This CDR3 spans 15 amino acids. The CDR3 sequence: CASRLGGLPTDTQYF. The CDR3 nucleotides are TGTGCCAGCAGGTTGGGGGGACTTCCCACAGATACGCAGTATTTT.

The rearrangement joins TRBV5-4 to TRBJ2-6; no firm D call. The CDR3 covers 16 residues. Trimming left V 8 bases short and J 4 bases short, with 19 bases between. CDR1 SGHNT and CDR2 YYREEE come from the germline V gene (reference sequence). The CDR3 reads CASKAGRLRGANVLTF. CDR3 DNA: TGTGCCAGTAAGGCAGGACGTCTAAGAGGGGCCAACGTCCTGACTTTC.

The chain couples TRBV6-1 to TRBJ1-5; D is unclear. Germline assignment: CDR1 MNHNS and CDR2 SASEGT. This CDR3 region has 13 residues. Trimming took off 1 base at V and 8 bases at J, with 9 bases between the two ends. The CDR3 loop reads CASSEDRWEPQHF. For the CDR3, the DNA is TGTGCCAGCAGTGAAGATCGCTGGGAGCCCCAGCATTTT.

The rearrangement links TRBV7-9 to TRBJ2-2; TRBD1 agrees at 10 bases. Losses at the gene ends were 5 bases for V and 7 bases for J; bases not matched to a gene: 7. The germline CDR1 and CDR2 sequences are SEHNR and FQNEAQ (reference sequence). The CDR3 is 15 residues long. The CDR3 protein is CASSHDRGLGGELFF. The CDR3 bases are TGTGCCAGCAGCCACGACAGGGGGCTGGGCGGGGAGCTGTTTTTT.

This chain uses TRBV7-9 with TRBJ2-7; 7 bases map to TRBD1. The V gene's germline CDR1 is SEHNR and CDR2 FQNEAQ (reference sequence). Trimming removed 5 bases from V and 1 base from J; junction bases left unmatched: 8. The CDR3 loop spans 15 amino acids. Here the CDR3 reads CASSPEGQVSYEQYF. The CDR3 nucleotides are TGTGCCAGCAGCCCAGAAGGACAGGTATCCTACGAGCAGTACTTC. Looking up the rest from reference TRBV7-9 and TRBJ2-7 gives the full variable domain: DTGVSQNPRHKITKRGQNVTFRCDPISEHNRLYWYRQTLGQGPEFLTYFQNEAQLEKSRLLSDRFSAERPKGSFSTLEIQRTEQGDSAMYLCASSPEGQVSYEQYFGPGTRLTVT.

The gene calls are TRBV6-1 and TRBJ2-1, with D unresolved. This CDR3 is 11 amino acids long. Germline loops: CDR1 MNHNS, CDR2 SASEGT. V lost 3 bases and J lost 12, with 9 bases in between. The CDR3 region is CASSDHFWQFF. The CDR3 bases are TGTGCCAGCAGTGATCACTTTTGGCAGTTCTTC.

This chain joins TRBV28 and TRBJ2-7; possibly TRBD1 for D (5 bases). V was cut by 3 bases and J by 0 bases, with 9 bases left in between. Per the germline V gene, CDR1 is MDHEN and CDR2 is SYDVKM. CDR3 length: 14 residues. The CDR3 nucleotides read TGTGCCAGCAGTTTTGACAGTTCCTCCTACGAGCAGTACTTC. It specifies CASSFDSSSYEQYF. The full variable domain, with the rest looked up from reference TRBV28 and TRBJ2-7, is DVKVTQSSRYLVKRTGEKVFLECVQDMDHENMFWYRQDPGLGLRLIYFSYDVKMKEKGDIPEGYSVSREKKERFSLILESASTNQTSMYLCASSFDSSSYEQYFGPGTRLTVT.

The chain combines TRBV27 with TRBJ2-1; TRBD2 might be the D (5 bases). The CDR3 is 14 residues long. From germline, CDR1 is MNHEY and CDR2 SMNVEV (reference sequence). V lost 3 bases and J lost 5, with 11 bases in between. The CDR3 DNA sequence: TGTGCCAGCAGTTTTAGCGAGGCACACAATGAGCAGTTCTTC. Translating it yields CASSFSEAHNEQFF.

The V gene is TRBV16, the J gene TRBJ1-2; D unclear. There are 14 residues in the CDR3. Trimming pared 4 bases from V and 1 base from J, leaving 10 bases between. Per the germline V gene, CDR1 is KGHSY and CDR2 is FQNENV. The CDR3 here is CASSRTQRNYGYTF. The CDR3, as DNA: TGTGCCAGCAGCCGGACTCAACGTAACTATGGCTACACCTTC.

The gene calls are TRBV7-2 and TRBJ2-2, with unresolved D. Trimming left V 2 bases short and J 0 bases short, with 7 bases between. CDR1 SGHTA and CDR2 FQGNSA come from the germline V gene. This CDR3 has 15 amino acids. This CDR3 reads CASSLRSANTGELFF. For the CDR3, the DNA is TGTGCCAGCAGCTTACGGTCCGCGAACACCGGGGAGCTGTTTTTT.

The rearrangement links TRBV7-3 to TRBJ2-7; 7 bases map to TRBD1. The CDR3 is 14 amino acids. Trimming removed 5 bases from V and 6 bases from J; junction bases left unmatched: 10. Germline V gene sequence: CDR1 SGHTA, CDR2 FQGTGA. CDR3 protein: CASSAYRDSPEQYF. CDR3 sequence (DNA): TGTGCCAGCAGCGCCTACCGGGACAGCCCCGAGCAGTACTTC.

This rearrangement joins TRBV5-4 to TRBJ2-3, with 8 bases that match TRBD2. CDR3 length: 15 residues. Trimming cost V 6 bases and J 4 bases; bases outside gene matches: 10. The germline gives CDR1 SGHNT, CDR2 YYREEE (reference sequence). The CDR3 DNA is TGTGCCAGCACCGGGGGGGGAATTGCAGCAGATACGCAGTATTTT. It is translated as CASTGGGIAADTQYF.

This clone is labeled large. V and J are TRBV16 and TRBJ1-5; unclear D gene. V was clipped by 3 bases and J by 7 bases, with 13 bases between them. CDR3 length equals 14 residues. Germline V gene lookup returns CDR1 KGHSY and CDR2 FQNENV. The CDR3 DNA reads TGTGCCAGCAGCCACGGCCTCGCCGGCCAGCCCCAGCATTTT. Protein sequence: CASSHGLAGQPQHF.